This T cell receptor (beta chain) was observed in a study of cytomegalovirus exposure and HLA in healthy donors. This clone showed up just once. What it binds is not known. The study, taken as a whole, reports: The study put 160 or so TCR beta chains on its list as cytomegalovirus-associated. Testing in vitro showed a few CMV-associated chains specific for CMV antigens.

TCRdb's copy holds only in-frame clones and misses some; the assay was immunoSEQ multiplex PCR. Here the sample spans 65,000 to 75,000 clones, around 94% being singletons. The sequencing sample was made of PBMCs. The receptor comes from a man between 18 and 35 years old in good health and CMV-seropositive.

Written as DNA, the CDR3 is TGTGCCAGCAGTTTTGGGACTAGCGGTCGAATCTACGAGCAGTACTTC. It specifies CASSFGTSGRIYEQYF. This chain links TRBV28 with TRBJ2-7; 11 positions match TRBD2. The V gene end was trimmed by 3 bases and the J gene end by 3 bases; junction bases not matched to a gene: 7. The CDR3 has 16 residues. Germline CDR1 and CDR2: MDHEN and SYDVKM. Drawing the rest from reference TRBV28 and TRBJ2-7, the complete variable domain is DVKVTQSSRYLVKRTGEKVFLECVQDMDHENMFWYRQDPGLGLRLIYFSYDVKMKEKGDIPEGYSVSREKKERFSLILESASTNQTSMYLCASSFGTSGRIYEQYFGPGTRLTVT.